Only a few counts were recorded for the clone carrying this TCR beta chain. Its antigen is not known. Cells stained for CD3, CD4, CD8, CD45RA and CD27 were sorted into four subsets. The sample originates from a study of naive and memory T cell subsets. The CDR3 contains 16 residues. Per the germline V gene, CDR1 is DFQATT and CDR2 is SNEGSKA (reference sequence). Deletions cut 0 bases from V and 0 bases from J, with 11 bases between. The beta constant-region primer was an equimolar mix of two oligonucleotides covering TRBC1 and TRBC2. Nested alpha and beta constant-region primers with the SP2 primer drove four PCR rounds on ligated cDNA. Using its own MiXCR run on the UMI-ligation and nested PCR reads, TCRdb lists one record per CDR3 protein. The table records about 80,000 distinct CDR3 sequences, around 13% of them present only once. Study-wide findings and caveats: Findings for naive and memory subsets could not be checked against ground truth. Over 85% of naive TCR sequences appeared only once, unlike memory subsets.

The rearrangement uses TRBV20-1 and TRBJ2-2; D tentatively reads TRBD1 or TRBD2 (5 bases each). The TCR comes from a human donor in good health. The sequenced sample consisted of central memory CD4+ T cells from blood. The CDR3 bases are TGCAGTGCTAGAGATCAGGGACCCTCGAACACCGGGGAGCTGTTTTTT. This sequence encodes CSARDQGPSNTGELFF.